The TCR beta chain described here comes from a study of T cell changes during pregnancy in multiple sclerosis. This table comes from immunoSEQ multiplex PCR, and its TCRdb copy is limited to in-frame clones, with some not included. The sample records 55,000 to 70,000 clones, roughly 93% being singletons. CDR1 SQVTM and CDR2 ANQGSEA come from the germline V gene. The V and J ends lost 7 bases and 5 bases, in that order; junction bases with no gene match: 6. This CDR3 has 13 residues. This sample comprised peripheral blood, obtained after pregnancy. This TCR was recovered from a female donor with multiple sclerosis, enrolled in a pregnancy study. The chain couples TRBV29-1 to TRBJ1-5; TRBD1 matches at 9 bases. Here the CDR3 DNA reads TGCAGCGCAGCCGGGACAGGGTATCAGCCCCAGCATTTT. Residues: CSAAGTGYQPQHF.